Listed below are T cell receptor beta chains from one sample, sequenced in a study of blood T cell repertoires in COVID-19. Repertoires were generated with immunoSEQ multiplex PCR, while TCRdb's copy carries only in-frame clones and drops some. The repertoire holds some 380,000 clones, with about 90% as singletons. The sequenced sample was PBMCs or T cells enriched from blood (not recorded which). The receptors here all came from a man between 25 and 39 years old who had recovered from COVID-19. The CDR3 runs from the conserved cysteine through the conserved F or W.

v_call,cdr3_aa
TRBV4-3,CASSPQTSGPYEQYF
TRBV5-6,CASSSGDSNQPQHF
TRBV29-1,CSVEDLSGGREKLFF
TRBV10-3,CAIRPGQGQETQYF
TRBV9,CASSVETGYEQFF
TRBV4-1,CASSQEGVRDNNQPQHF
TRBV6-1,CASSELVIQGGEQYF
TRBV4-1,CASSQYDRDSSEQYF
TRBV12-3/TRBV12-4,CASSATGYQPQHF
TRBV6-1,CASSESRTGRSPLHF
TRBV6-2/TRBV6-3,CASSLSSGSYEQYF
TRBV3-1/TRBV3-2,CASSQVLSTTNSGNTIYF
TRBV5-6,CASVGDYEQYF
TRBV3-1/TRBV3-2,CASSQAVGPGEQYF
TRBV19,CASRSGGTGLNQPQHF
TRBV5-1,CASRRTSRSQPQHF
TRBV7-7,CASSISGGAGYEQFF
TRBV10-3,CAISDEGNTEAFF
TRBV7-2,CASSAEDRKGGYTF
TRBV12-3/TRBV12-4,CASSFPPVF
TRBV5-1,CASRSLTPGPSQYGYTF
TRBV6-5,CASSYEGQGYGYTF
TRBV7-3,CASSFTGVGNTGELFF
TRBV19,CASSTGQGTEKLFF
TRBV3-1/TRBV3-2,CASRDTNMNTEAFF
TRBV5-4,CASSGQGGWTEAFF
TRBV6-5,CASGGTPGNTIYF
TRBV30,CAWSAGASSGDTQYF
TRBV20-1,CSASLGGFRGRNQPQHF
TRBV9,CASSETGHNMGEQYF
TRBV12-5,CASGFGSQETQYF
TRBV18,CASSPRLAGSTGELFF
TRBV4-3,CASSQGLNGLAEAYEQYF
TRBV11-2,CASSFSSVELSYEQYF
TRBV28,CASSQGVTLLSYEQYF
TRBV18,CASSPPNRDSSYEQYF
TRBV10-3,CAISESISSGENTEAFF
TRBV5-1,CASSLRTAAGEQYF
TRBV7-2,CASSLDLGRNTEAFF
TRBV7-2,CASSLVVTPGELFF
TRBV19,CASRIGHEKLFF